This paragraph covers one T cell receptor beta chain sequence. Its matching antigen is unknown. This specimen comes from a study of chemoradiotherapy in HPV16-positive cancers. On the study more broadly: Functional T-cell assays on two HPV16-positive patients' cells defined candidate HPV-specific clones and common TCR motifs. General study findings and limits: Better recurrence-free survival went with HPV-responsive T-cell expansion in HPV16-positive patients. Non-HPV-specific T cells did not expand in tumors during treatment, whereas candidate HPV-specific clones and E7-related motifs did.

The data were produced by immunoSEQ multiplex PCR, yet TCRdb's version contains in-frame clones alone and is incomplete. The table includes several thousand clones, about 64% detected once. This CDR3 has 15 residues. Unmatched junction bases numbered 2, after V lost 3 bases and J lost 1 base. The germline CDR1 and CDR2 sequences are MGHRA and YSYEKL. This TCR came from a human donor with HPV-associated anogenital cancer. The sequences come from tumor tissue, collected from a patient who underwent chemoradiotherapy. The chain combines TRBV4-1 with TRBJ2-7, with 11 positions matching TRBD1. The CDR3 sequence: CASSHRDRGSYEQYF. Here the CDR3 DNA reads TGCGCCAGCAGCCACCGGGACAGGGGGTCCTACGAGCAGTACTTC.